These 11 T cell receptor beta chains originate from one sample sequenced in a study of T cells in Graves' hyperthyroidism and ophthalmopathy. The TCR beta CDR3 regions underwent amplification using RNA transcripts as the source. HTBI primers were the set used in a first-round RT-PCR of the TCR CDR3. TCRdb itself ran the multiplex PCR reads through MiXCR, one entry per CDR3 protein. The sample includes 540,000 or so distinct CDR3 sequences, about 15% of them seen just once. The sequencing sample was made of blood. The origin of the receptors is a woman in her twenties or thirties with Graves' hyperthyroidism.

The rearrangement links TRBV20-1 to TRBJ2-7; 12 nucleotides match TRBD2. CDR3 length: 17 amino acids. The trim removed 5 bases at V and 3 bases at J, leaving 14 bases unmatched. Germline CDR1 is DFQATT and CDR2 is SNEGSKA (reference sequence). The CDR3 region is CSAGGLAGTSLFYEQYF. CDR3 DNA sequence: TGCAGTGCTGGAGGACTAGCGGGGACTTCACTATTCTACGAGCAGTACTTC.

V gene TRBV6-1 combines with J gene TRBJ1-5; D not certain. V was pared by 6 bases and J by 0 bases, with 9 bases between. Germline V gene lookup returns CDR1 MNHNS and CDR2 SASEGT. CDR3 length: 14 amino acids. CDR3 nucleotides: TGTGCCAGCAGAGCCAGTTATAGCAATCAGCCCCAGCATTTT. Its translation: CASRASYSNQPQHF.

In this sample, this clonotype turned up many times. This chain joins TRBV2 and TRBJ2-7; 9 bases match TRBD2. The J segment lost 3 bases and the V segment lost 1 base, leaving 4 bases of the junction unmatched. The CDR3 spans 15 residues. Germline V lookup: CDR1 SNHLY, CDR2 FYNNEI. This CDR3 is CASSEGAGGFYEQYF. CDR3 nucleotides: TGTGCCAGCAGTGAAGGAGCGGGAGGATTCTACGAGCAGTACTTC.

In its sample, this clonotype was seen many times. This chain uses TRBV20-1 with TRBJ2-7; TRBD1 is a possible D gene (6 bases). Trimming removed 0 bases at V and 2 bases at J, with 14 bases between. The CDR3 spans 15 residues. Looked up from germline, CDR1 is DFQATT and CDR2 is SNEGSKA (reference sequence). The CDR3 region has the DNA TGCAGTGCTAGAGATAAGGGCAGACAGGCCTACGAGCAGTACTTC. This sequence encodes CSARDKGRQAYEQYF.

This clonotype has a count of ten or more. The CDR3 DNA reads as TGTGCCAGCAGCCACCGCGCTAGCGGGAGGGCGGAGCAGTTCTTC. Encoded protein: CASSHRASGRAEQFF. The chain joins TRBV3-1 to TRBJ2-1; 12 nucleotides agree with TRBD2. Germline loops: CDR1 LGHDT, CDR2 YNNKEL (reference sequence). The CDR3 contains 15 residues. Trimming at V came to 3 bases and at J to 10 bases, leaving 7 bases not matched to a gene.

The chain carries TRBV20-1 and TRBJ2-7, with D possibly matching TRBD2 (6 bases). CDR3 length: 15 residues. Trimming pared 5 bases from V and 6 bases from J, leaving 23 bases between. Germline V gives CDR1 DFQATT, CDR2 SNEGSKA (reference sequence). The CDR3 sequence is CSAPVVGRRGGEQYF. The CDR3 DNA is TGCAGTGCTCCCGTGGTGGGGAGGCGGGGCGGCGAGCAGTACTTC.

This clonotype was observed many times. The DNA of the CDR3 is TGTGCCAGCTCACCACTGGGGCCGGGCACTGAAGCTTTCTTT. Encoded protein: CASSPLGPGTEAFF. This chain uses TRBV18 with TRBJ1-1; D may be TRBD1 (5 bases). The V gene's germline CDR1 is KGHSH and CDR2 LQKENI. The ends were cut back, 1 base at V and 4 bases at J, with 10 bases in the middle. The CDR3 has 14 amino acids.

This clonotype was detected a few times. V and J are TRBV7-9 and TRBJ2-1; 8 bases align to TRBD2. In germline, CDR1 is SEHNR, CDR2 FQNEAQ (reference sequence). V lost 3 bases and J lost 4; bases outside the gene matches: 5. This CDR3 spans 15 amino acids. The chain's CDR3 is CASSLREVQYNEQFF. Here the CDR3 DNA reads TGTGCCAGCAGCTTGCGGGAGGTACAATACAATGAGCAGTTCTTC.

On this clonotype: A much more abundant neighbour one base away suggests this may be a read error. CDR3 DNA: TGTGCCAGCAGTCTCAGACGCGTCGGGGGTGAGCAGTCCTTC. It translates to CASSLRRVGGEQSF. The chain is built from TRBV27 and TRBJ2-1; D is perhaps TRBD2 (6 bases). The CDR3 covers 14 residues. The germline CDR1 and CDR2 sequences are MNHEY and SMNVEV (reference sequence).

This clonotype was seen only a few times. J is TRBJ1-5 and V is TRBV20-1, with D unclear. Germline V CDR1 and CDR2: DFQATT, SNEGSKA (reference sequence). V was shortened by 0 bases and J by 0 bases, with 12 bases between the two germline ends. This CDR3 is 16 amino acids long. In DNA form, the CDR3 reads TGCAGTGCTAGAGATCTCGGCATCCATAGCAATCAGCCCCAGCATTTT. This codes for CSARDLGIHSNQPQHF.

The J gene is TRBJ1-4, the V gene TRBV15; 7 bases agree with TRBD1. Germline V gives CDR1 LNHNV, CDR2 YYDKDF (reference sequence). The CDR3 consists of 12 residues. The V and J ends lost 4 bases and 11 bases, in that order; junction bases with no gene match: 4. CDR3 sequence (DNA): TGTGCCACCAGCACAACACAGGGGAAACTGTTTTTT. Translation gives CATSTTQGKLFF.